This TCR beta chain was identified during a study of T-cell memory formation after mild COVID-19. Germline assignment: CDR1 MRHNA and CDR2 SNTAGT. The CDR3 has 14 amino acids. V lost 2 bases, J lost 4 bases, and 11 bases lay in between. Only a few counts were recorded for this clonotype. TCRdb redid the calling of the 5' RACE reads with MiXCR, one entry per CDR3 protein. The sample contains around 34,000 distinct CDR3 sequences, 7% to 8% of which appear only once. Sequenced input: PBMCs or a T cell subset sorted from them (not recorded which). The sequence was collected from a man aged 18 to 35 who had mild COVID-19 (a few samples of this study predate the infection). Cell type and time point are not known. The rearrangement uses TRBV6-4 and TRBJ1-1; D not certain. This CDR3 reads CASSDGKEGTEAFF. As DNA, the CDR3 is TGTGCCAGCAGTGACGGGAAGGAAGGCACTGAAGCTTTCTTT.